This T cell receptor (beta chain) comes out of a study of metastatic and nonmetastatic thyroid tumors. Study-level information: Across peripheral blood and tumor or nodule tissue samples taken from malignant and benign thyroid patients, the repertoires were compared with one another.

Trimming removed 7 bases from V and 9 bases from J, with 16 bases in between. The CDR3 consists of 12 residues. As handled by the study authors: In papillary thyroid cancer, a distant-metastasis classifier was built using CDR3 differences across clinicopathological groups. TCRdb reassembled clones from the PCR reads with MiXCR. For this entry, the V and J calls and clone size follow TCRdb and not the study's own pipeline. The profile shows 7,000 or so clones, approximately 33% of them singletons. General study findings and limits: Reported TCR beta diversity, measured in blood and tumor, was significantly higher for malignant thyroid tumors than for benign nodules.

Only a few counts were recorded for this clone. Its specificity is not known. Ahead of thyroid surgery, no patient had received treatment of any kind. V usage is TRBV12-3 or TRBV12-4 and J usage is TRBJ2-7; the D gene is possibly TRBD1 (5 bases). This TCR was recovered from a female donor with papillary thyroid cancer or a benign thyroid nodule (not recorded which). Some clones in this sample may be carry-over from other donors' samples. Specimen: adjacent normal tissue. CDR3 region: CASTQGAQVQYF. DNA of the CDR3: TGTGCCAGCACCCAAGGGGCCCAAGTGCAGTACTTC.